The 18 T cell receptor beta chains listed next were all sequenced from one sample in a study of long-term antiretroviral therapy in people with HIV. Investigators performed immunoSEQ version v3.0 at survey level. The data were produced by immunoSEQ multiplex PCR, yet TCRdb's version contains in-frame clones alone and is incomplete. The sample shows tens of thousands of clones, roughly nine tenths of them seen only once. The sequenced sample was unsorted PBMCs, obtained approximately 5 years before starting antiretroviral therapy. The receptor source for this set is a man aged 50 to 60 with HIV.

The J gene is TRBJ2-7, the V gene TRBV5-4; D possibly corresponds to TRBD1 (5 bases). V lost 3 bases to trimming and J lost 6 bases, with 13 bases between them. The germline CDR1 and CDR2 sequences are SGHNT and YYREEE (reference sequence). The CDR3 totals 13 residues. As DNA, the CDR3 is TGTGCCAGCAGCTACCTACAGGCAGGCGAGCAGTACTTC. This gives the protein CASSYLQAGEQYF.

This clone was found once. The rearrangement links TRBV5-6 to TRBJ1-2; no reliable D call. Germline CDR1 is SGHDT and CDR2 is YYEEEE. This CDR3 has 14 amino acids. Between the trimmed V and J ends, which lost 1 base and 2 bases, there was a span of 9 bases. CDR3 region: CASSLRHSNYGYTF. As DNA, the CDR3 is TGTGCCAGCAGCTTGAGACATTCCAACTATGGCTACACCTTC.

The chain combines TRBV28 with TRBJ2-7, with D uncertain. The length of the CDR3 is 16 residues. V lost 6 bases and J lost 2, with 20 bases in between. Germline V lookup: CDR1 MDHEN, CDR2 SYDVKM. CDR3 DNA sequence: TGTGCCAGCAGAGTTCCGGTCGGATCCCTAACCTACGAGCAGTACTTC. Amino acids: CASRVPVGSLTYEQYF.

J is TRBJ2-5 and V is TRBV9; D gene uncertain. The CDR3 has 13 amino acids. Germline V lookup: CDR1 SGDLS, CDR2 YYNGEE. Deletions cut 0 bases from V and 2 bases from J, with 5 bases between. CDR3 bases: TGTGCCAGCAGCGTAGATGCTCAAGAGACCCAGTACTTC. It specifies CASSVDAQETQYF.

The genes are TRBV19 and TRBJ1-1; 9 bases align to TRBD1. V dropped 4 bases and J dropped 6; count of bases not matched to a gene: 9. CDR3 size: 15 residues. The germline V gene has CDR1 LNHDA and CDR2 SQIVND (reference sequence). This CDR3 is CASSNPGQGRSEAFF. As DNA, the CDR3 is TGTGCCAGTAGTAACCCGGGACAGGGTCGGTCTGAAGCTTTCTTT.

This sequence joins TRBV5-4 and TRBJ2-2; no definite D call. The CDR3 is 14 amino acids. V was cut by 4 bases and J by 4 bases, with 11 bases left in between. The germline CDR1 and CDR2 sequences are SGHNT and YYREEE (reference sequence). CDR3 DNA sequence: TGTGCCAGCAGCACCATGACTGTCACCGGGGAGCTGTTTTTT. This encodes CASSTMTVTGELFF.

V is TRBV4-2 and J is TRBJ1-3; D not certain. Germline V lookup: CDR1 LGHNA, CDR2 YNFKEQ. The CDR3 extends over 15 amino acids. The V and J ends lost 3 bases and 4 bases respectively, with 13 bases between them. The CDR3 here is CASSQALHGGNTIYF. The CDR3 DNA reads TGTGCCAGCAGCCAGGCTCTACACGGCGGAAACACCATATATTTT.

CDR3 protein: CSAEGNEAFF. CDR3 coding DNA: TGCAGTGCTGAAGGAAATGAAGCTTTCTTT. The V gene is TRBV20-1, the J gene TRBJ1-1; no firm D call. CDR1 and CDR2 (germline): DFQATT, SNEGSKA (reference sequence). Trimming took off 5 bases at V and 7 bases at J, with 8 bases between the two ends. This CDR3 spans 10 amino acids.

The V and J genes are TRBV4-1 and TRBJ2-1, with a weak D call TRBD2 (5 bases). Trimming removed 4 bases at V and 9 bases at J, with 16 bases between. Germline V gives CDR1 MGHRA, CDR2 YSYEKL. The CDR3 consists of 14 residues. CDR3 coding DNA: TGCGCCAGCAGCCGCAGCCCTGCGGGTGGTGAGCAGTTCTTC. It is translated as CASSRSPAGGEQFF.

The rearrangement links TRBV5-1 to TRBJ1-1; D is perhaps TRBD1 (5 bases). CDR3 length: 14 residues. Germline CDR1 and CDR2: SGHRS and YFSETQ. With 1 base removed from V and 3 bases from J, the gap between germline ends came to 10 bases. The CDR3 coding sequence is TGCGCCAGCAGCTTGAGGGGTCGGTACACTGAAGCTTTCTTT. Translating gives CASSLRGRYTEAFF. The full variable domain, with the rest looked up from reference TRBV5-1 and TRBJ1-1, is KAGVTQTPRYLIKTRGQQVTLSCSPISGHRSVSWYQQTPGQGLQFLFEYFSETQRNKGNFPGRFSGRQFSNSRSEMNVSTLELGDSALYLCASSLRGRYTEAFFGQGTRLTVV.

CDR3 in DNA: TGTGCTAGTGAGTTCAGGCTAGGTCTGACCTACGAGCAGTACTTC. Protein product: CASEFRLGLTYEQYF. This chain joins TRBV12-5 and TRBJ2-7; unclear D gene. In germline, CDR1 is LGHNT, CDR2 FRNRAP. V lost 7 bases and J lost 2, with 18 bases in between. The CDR3 extends over 15 amino acids.

This clone showed up just once. The rearrangement uses TRBV7-9 and TRBJ1-2; tentatively, D is TRBD1 (5 bases). The CDR3 covers 18 residues. Germline V gene data show CDR1 as SEHNR and CDR2 as FQNEAQ (reference sequence). V lost 1 base, J lost 1 base, and 19 bases lay in between. CDR3 nucleotides: TGTGCCAGCAGCTTAGGAATTAGGGGACCCAGGGATAACTATGGCTACACCTTC. Translation gives CASSLGIRGPRDNYGYTF.

V and J are TRBV29-1 and TRBJ2-1; 8 bases agree with TRBD1. V dropped 3 bases and J dropped 4; count of bases not matched to a gene: 5. This CDR3 comprises 14 residues. Germline V CDR1 and CDR2: SQVTM, ANQGSEA. The CDR3 region is CSVEDRARYNEQFF. For the CDR3, the DNA is TGCAGCGTTGAGGACAGGGCCCGTTACAATGAGCAGTTCTTC.

This clone came up a few times. Different DNA sequences within this sample yield the same CDR3. The DNA of the CDR3 is TGTGCCAGCAGCCTTTACTCCGGGACAGGCCAGCCCCAGCATTTT. It codes for CASSLYSGTGQPQHF. This chain joins TRBV2 and TRBJ1-5, with 8 positions matching TRBD1. Trimming at V came to 6 bases and at J to 7 bases, leaving 11 bases not matched to a gene. CDR1 is SNHLY, CDR2 FYNNEI, per germline. The CDR3 sequence is 15 residues long.

The chain uses TRBV5-1 and TRBJ2-5; 11 bases match TRBD2. V dropped 3 bases and J dropped 5; count of bases not matched to a gene: 6. Germline CDR1 is SGHRS and CDR2 is YFSETQ. The CDR3 runs 15 residues. The CDR3 DNA reads as TGCGCCAGCAGCTCGCTAGCGGGAGGTGGGGAGACCCAGTACTTC. Translating it yields CASSSLAGGGETQYF.

The V call is TRBV5-5, the J call TRBJ2-1, with D possibly TRBD1 on 6 matching bases. The CDR3 runs to 15 residues. Germline CDR1 SGHKS, CDR2 YYEKEE (reference sequence). The V end was cut by 3 bases, the J end by 0 bases, with 10 bases between. CDR3 DNA: TGTGCCAGCAGCTGGACAGAAAGCTCCTACAATGAGCAGTTCTTC. It translates to CASSWTESSYNEQFF.

The chain recombines TRBV10-1 with TRBJ2-1, with a possible D match to TRBD2 (6 bases). Germline V gene lookup returns CDR1 WNHNN and CDR2 SYGVQD (reference sequence). Deletions cut 6 bases from V and 0 bases from J, with 12 bases between. CDR3 size: 15 residues. The CDR3: CASSRSGLSYNEQFF. In DNA, the CDR3 is TGCGCCAGCAGCCGTAGCGGTCTCTCCTACAATGAGCAGTTCTTC.

The V and J genes are TRBV11-2 and TRBJ1-2, with D tentatively TRBD1 (5 bases). The CDR3 sequence is 17 residues long. Trimming cost V 4 bases and J 0 bases, with 18 bases left between them. Germline V lookup: CDR1 SGHAT, CDR2 FQNNGV. The CDR3 nucleotides read TGTGCCAGCAGCTCACGTCCTGACAGACCAACTAACTATGGCTACACCTTC. Translation gives CASSSRPDRPTNYGYTF.